This entry describes one TCR beta chain. What it binds is not known. The junction had 3 bases not matched to a gene; V was cut back by 1 base and J by 5 bases. The CDR3 is 14 residues long. Germline V gene sequence: CDR1 MGHRA, CDR2 YSYEKL. This sample stems from a study of graft-versus-host responses after intestinal transplantation. Study-wide context: Once they had received anti-thymocyte globulin induction, all recipients took tacrolimus and steroids for about three years.

Sequenced by immunoSEQ multiplex PCR; TCRdb stores in-frame clones only, minus some. Found here are about 86,000 clones, around 89% of them singletons; the top ten hold around 0.3%. The TCR was taken from a human donor who was the organ donor for an intestinal transplant. The J gene is TRBJ2-5, the V gene TRBV4-1; 8 bases agree with TRBD1. The sequencing used unstimulated CD4+ T cells sorted from spleen or lymph node cells, collected before transplant. The CDR3 DNA sequence: TGCGCCAGCAGCCAAGCAACAGGGGGGGAGACCCAGTACTTC. Protein sequence: CASSQATGGETQYF.